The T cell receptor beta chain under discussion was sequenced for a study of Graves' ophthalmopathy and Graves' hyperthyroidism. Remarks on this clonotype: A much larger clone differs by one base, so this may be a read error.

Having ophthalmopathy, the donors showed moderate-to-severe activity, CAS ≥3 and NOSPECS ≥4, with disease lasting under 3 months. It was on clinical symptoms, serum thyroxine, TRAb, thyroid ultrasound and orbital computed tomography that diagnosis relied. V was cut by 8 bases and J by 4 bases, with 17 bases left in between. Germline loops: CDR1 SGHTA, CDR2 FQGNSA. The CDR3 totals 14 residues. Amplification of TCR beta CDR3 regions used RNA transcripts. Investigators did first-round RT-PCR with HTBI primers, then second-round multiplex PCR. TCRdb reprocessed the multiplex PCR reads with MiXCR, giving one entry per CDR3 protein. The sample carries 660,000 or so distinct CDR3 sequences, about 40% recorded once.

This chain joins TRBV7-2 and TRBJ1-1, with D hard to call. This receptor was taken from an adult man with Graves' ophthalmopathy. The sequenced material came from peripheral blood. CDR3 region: CASGPGYFGTEAFF. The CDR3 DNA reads TGTGCCAGCGGCCCTGGGTATTTCGGCACTGAAGCTTTCTTT.